This paragraph covers one T cell receptor (beta chain) sequence. This clonotype was seen only a few times. Its specific antigen is unknown. No quality values exist for individual bases; no much larger clone is one base distant. The CDR3 covers 14 residues, taking in both the cysteine and the phenylalanine. The only DNA kept is the CDR3, 42 bases in frame from the first base. CDR1 and CDR2, looked up from the germline V gene (reference sequence), are GTSNPN and SVGIG. V is cut by 1 base and J by 1 base, and the space between the germline ends is 8 bases. The sample belongs to a study of naive and memory T cell subsets (dated by TCRdb to between 2016 and 2019). The study in broad terms: The study applied an open-source, UMI-based TCR alpha and beta sequencing pipeline to sorted naive and memory peripheral blood T cell subsets. RNA was DNase-treated and reverse transcribed with TCR constant-region primers, mostly using SuperScript III. The results of the functional CMV T cell responses matched the IgG serology results in every case.

What the work shows at the level of the full study, not this receptor alone: A power law was followed by TCR abundance, with an exponent that differed between naive and memory subsets but was consistent across the three individuals. In both CD4 and CD8 cells, the Gini index increased while Shannon and inverse Simpson diversity decreased from naive through CM, EM and EMRA. After error correction, only a single occurrence was seen for over 90% of naive TCR sequences, so much steeper abundance distributions were produced than in memory subsets. RNA-based TCR counts may be affected by expression changes linked to T cell activation and differentiation. Each clonotype was defined as a single alpha or beta chain sequence rather than as a paired alpha/beta receptor. No ground truth was available to validate the repertoire findings for the naive and memory subsets.

Library preparation used UMI-ligation and nested PCR. An equimolar mix of two oligonucleotides covering both TRBC1 and TRBC2 was used as the beta constant-region primer. A single-stranded oligonucleotide carrying the SP2 primer and a 12-nucleotide UMI was ligated to the 3' end of the cDNA by T4 RNA ligase 1. Four rounds of PCR were used to amplify ligated cDNA, with nested alpha and beta constant-region primers being used together with the SP2 primer. Incubation of the ligation reaction lasted roughly 19-24 hours at 16 degrees C. PCR2 was usually performed as a SYBR Green qPCR and halted at a preset threshold so that over-amplification would not occur. Apart from the first purification, every purification step used Agencourt AMPure XP magnetic beads. Library quantification was done by Qubit, followed by a TapeStation check on which the main peak was expected at around 650 bp. Pooled libraries were sequenced on an Illumina MiSeq using v2 2x251 paired-end kits, and typically roughly 0.85-2.3 million reads were obtained per sample. Each sample was pooled at about 4 nM, and roughly 4.5-8% PhiX was included to help cluster recognition. The study's processing was this. Decombinator assigned V and J genes to Demultiplexor-processed FASTQ reads by tag matching, allowing a single base-pair mismatch. Collapsinator relied on UMIs to fix sequencing errors as well as frequency errors caused by PCR heterogeneity. CDR3Translator translated TCRs and extracted CDR3s from the conserved cysteine to the FGXG phenylalanine, flagging non-productive sequences. Repertoires were subsampled to equal numbers of UMI-defined TCRs before Gini, Shannon entropy and inverse Simpson indices were calculated. Power-law fits to clonotype abundance distributions were performed by maximum likelihood within the linear range. Similar UMI counts, unique TCR numbers and clonal distributions were obtained with the pipeline and with MIGEC on one naive CD8 sample. A set of several thousand CMV-associated CDR3 sequences, compiled from VDJdb and a published dataset, was used to search the repertoires. TCRdb reworked the public reads: Q25 trimming with fastp, MiXCR clone assembly, productive beta chains retained. A single entry per CDR3 protein holds the most common genes and DNA from its merged rows. TCRdb assigned the V and J calls; the authors' analysis was not used. Within this sample are under 35,000 distinct CDR3 sequences, with roughly 10% of them counted one time only. The ten largest clones capture roughly a sixth of the sample.

From the second PCR step onward, the TCR alpha chain libraries and the TCR beta chain libraries were amplified separately. To determine each donor's CMV status, fresh PBMCs were stimulated overnight with CMV viral lysate, and IFNgamma production from CD4+ T cells was then assessed. CD4 T cells were positively selected using Miltenyi beads, after which CD8 T cells were positively selected from the CD4-negative fraction. After staining for CD3, CD4, CD8, CD45RA, CD27 and a live/dead dye, cells were sorted on a BD Aria II into four subsets based on CD45RA and CD27. The sorting gate for effector memory cells was CD45RA-CD27-, and the sorting gate for EMRA cells was CD45RA+CD27-. A few healthy volunteers provided blood, and the blood of each volunteer was split into CD4 and CD8 T cells and then into four differentiation subsets. Roughly 120 ml of peripheral blood was taken from each donor, and PBMC were separated by density-gradient centrifugation on Ficoll-Paque PLUS. Sorted cells were lysed in RLT buffer, after which RNA was extracted using a Qiagen RNeasy kit and stored at -80 degrees C.

This TCR came from a human donor in good health. The chain joins TRBV30 to TRBJ1-5; no confident D gene assignment can be made. What was sequenced was effector memory CD4+ T cells from blood. The cell subset or site tag for this specimen amounts to: effector memory, CD45RA- CD27-. The CDR3 corresponds to CAWSAQSSNQPQHF. The nucleotide sequence reads as follows: TGTGCCTGGAGTGCACAGTCCAGCAATCAGCCCCAGCATTTT.